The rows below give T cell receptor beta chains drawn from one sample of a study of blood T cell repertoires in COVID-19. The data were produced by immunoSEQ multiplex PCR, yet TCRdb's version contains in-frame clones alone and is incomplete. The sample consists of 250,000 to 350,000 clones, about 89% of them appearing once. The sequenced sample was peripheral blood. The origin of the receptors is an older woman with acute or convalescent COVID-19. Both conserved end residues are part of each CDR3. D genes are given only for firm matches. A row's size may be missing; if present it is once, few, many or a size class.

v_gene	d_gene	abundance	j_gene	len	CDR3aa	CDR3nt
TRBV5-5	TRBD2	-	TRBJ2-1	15	CASSRSGTSYNEQFF	TGTGCCAGCAGCCGTAGCGGGACATCTTACAATGAGCAGTTCTTC
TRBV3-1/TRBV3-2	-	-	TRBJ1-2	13	CASSQTGTYGYTF	TGTGCCAGCAGCCAGACAGGTACCTATGGCTACACCTTC
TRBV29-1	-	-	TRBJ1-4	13	CSVFTSYNEKLFF	TGCAGCGTTTTTACCAGTTATAATGAAAAACTGTTTTTT
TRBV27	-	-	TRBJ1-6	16	CASSPSGGVSNSPLHF	TGTGCCAGCAGCCCCAGCGGGGGAGTTAGTAATTCACCCCTCCACTTT
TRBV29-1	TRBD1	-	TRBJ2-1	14	CSEVGQGAYNEQFF	TGCAGCGAGGTAGGACAGGGGGCTTACAATGAGCAGTTCTTC
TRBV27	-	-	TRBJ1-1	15	CASRTSRAANTEAFF	TGTGCCAGCAGAACTAGCCGGGCGGCGAACACTGAAGCTTTCTTT
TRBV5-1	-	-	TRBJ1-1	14	CASSFQGMNTEAFF	TGCGCCAGCAGCTTTCAGGGGATGAACACTGAAGCTTTCTTT
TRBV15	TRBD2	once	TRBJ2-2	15	CATSRTSGGTGELFF	TGTGCCACCTCAAGGACTAGCGGGGGGACCGGGGAGCTGTTTTTT
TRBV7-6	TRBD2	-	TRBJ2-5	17	CASSYTSSGLNQETQYF	TGTGCCAGCAGCTACACCTCTAGCGGATTGAACCAAGAGACCCAGTACTTC
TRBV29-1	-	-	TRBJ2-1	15	CSVVGGGSSYNEQFF	TGCAGCGTTGTAGGGGGGGGGAGCTCCTACAATGAGCAGTTCTTC
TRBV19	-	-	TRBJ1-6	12	CASGTAGSPLHF	TGTGCCAGTGGAACAGCCGGTTCACCCCTCCACTTT
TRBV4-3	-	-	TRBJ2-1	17	CASSQDRYGSSYNEQFF	TGCGCCAGCAGCCAAGATCGGTACGGGAGCTCCTACAATGAGCAGTTCTTC
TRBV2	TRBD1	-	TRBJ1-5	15	CASSGQQGASQPQHF	TGTGCCAGCAGTGGACAACAGGGGGCGAGTCAGCCCCAGCATTTT
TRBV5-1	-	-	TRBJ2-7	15	CASRPTGSGIWEQYF	TGCGCCAGCAGACCCACCGGGAGTGGGATCTGGGAGCAGTACTTC
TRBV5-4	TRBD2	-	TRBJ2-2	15	CASSLYSGSTGELFF	TGTGCCAGCAGCCTATATAGCGGGAGCACCGGGGAGCTGTTTTTT
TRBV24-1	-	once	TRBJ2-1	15	CATSASGEIYNEQFF	TGTGCCACCAGTGCATCGGGGGAGATTTACAATGAGCAGTTCTTC
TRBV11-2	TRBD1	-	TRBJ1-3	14	CASSQDRSSNTIYF	TGTGCCAGCAGCCAGGACAGGTCCTCAAACACCATATATTTT
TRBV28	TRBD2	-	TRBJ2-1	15	CAGSIAGGPHNEQFF	TGTGCCGGATCCATAGCGGGAGGGCCGCACAATGAGCAGTTCTTC
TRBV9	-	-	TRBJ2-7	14	CASSAGPGLYEQYF	TGTGCCAGCAGCGCCGGACCAGGGCTATACGAGCAGTACTTC
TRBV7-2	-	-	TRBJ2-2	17	CASSLDSYSANTGELFF	TGTGCCAGCAGCTTAGATAGTTATTCCGCGAACACCGGGGAGCTGTTTTTT
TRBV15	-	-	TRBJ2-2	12	CATSGVEGELFF	TGTGCCACCAGCGGAGTGGAGGGGGAGCTGTTTTTT
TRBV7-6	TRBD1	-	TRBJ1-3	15	CASSPGQESGNTIYF	TGTGCCAGCAGCCCGGGACAGGAGTCTGGAAACACCATATATTTT
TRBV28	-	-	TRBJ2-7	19	CASNFRVQGRGEGDYEQYF	TGTGCCAGCAACTTTAGGGTCCAGGGCAGGGGCGAAGGAGACTACGAGCAGTACTTC